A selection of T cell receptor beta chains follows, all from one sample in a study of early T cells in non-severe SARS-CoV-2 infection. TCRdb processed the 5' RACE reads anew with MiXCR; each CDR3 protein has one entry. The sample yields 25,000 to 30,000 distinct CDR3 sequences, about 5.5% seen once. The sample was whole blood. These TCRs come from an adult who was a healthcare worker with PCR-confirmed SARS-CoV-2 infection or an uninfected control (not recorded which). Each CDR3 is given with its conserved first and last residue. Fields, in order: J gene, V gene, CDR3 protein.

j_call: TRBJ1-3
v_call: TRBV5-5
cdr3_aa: CASSSDRVGNTIYF

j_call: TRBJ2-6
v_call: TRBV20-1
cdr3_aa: CSGQGSGANVLTF

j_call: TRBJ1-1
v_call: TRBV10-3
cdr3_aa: CAIRKPGNTEAFF

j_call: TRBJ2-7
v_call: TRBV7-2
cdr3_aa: CASSRHDRVGEQYF

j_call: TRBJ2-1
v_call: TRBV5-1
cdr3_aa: CASSLGTQTYNEQFF

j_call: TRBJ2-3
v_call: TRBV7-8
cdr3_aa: CASSLLELTDTQYF

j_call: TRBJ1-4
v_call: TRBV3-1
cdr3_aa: CASSQVTGTGYEKLFF

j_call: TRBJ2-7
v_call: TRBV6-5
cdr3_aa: CASSLKRDRYEQYF

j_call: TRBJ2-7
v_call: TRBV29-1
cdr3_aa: CSANRGPTEQYF

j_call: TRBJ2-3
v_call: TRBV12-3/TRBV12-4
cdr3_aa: CASSLSDTQYF

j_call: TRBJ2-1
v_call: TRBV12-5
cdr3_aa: CASGLEVYEQFF

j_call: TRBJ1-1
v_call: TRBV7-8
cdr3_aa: CASSLATVSNTEAFF

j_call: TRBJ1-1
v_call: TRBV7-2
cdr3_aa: CASSKQDTEAFF

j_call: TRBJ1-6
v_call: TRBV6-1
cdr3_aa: CASSEGVNNSPLHF

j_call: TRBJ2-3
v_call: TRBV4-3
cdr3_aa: CASSQYYFGDTQYF

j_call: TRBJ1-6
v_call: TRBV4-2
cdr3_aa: CASSQEGGQGAVSPLHF

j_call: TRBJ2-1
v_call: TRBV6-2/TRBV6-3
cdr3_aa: CASRPTSGSLNEQFF

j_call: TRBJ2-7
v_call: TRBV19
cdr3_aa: CASSRATGTGSYEQYF

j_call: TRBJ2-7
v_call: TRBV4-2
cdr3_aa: CASSRDRSNSYEQYF

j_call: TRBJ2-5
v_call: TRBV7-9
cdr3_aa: CASSLGGTGATETQYF

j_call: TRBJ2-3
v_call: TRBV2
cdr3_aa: CASSDAGTGGTDTQYF

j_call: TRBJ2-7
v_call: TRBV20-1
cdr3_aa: CSARGAGFYEQYF

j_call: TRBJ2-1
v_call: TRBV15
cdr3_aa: CATSHPITSSYNEQFF

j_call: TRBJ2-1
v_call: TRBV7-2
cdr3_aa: CASSLLLTGGPGVPYNEQFF

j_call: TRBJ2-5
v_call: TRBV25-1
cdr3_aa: CASSDKSVGGGQETQYF

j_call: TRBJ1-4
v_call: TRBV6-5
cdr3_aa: CASSDGTAGDEKLFF

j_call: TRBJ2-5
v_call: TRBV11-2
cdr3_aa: CASSNGGTPQETQYF

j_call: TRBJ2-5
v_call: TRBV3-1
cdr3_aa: CASSQDTGGEETQYF

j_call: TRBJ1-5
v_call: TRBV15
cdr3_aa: CATSRGGRNQPQHF

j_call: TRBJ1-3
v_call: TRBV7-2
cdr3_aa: CASSSHQGAGGNTIYF

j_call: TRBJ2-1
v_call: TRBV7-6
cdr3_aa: CASSLGGFYNNNEQFF

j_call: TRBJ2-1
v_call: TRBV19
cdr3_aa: CASSRGNEQFF

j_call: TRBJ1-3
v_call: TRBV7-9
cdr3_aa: CASSLVGAAGNTIYF

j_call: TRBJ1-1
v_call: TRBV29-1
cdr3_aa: CSVDVGATEAFF

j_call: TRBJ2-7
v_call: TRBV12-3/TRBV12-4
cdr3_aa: CASRQGRGSYEQYF

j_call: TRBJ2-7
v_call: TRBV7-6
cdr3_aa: CASSLDWDRGAYEQYF

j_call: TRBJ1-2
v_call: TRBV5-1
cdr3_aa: CASSRAAGEDGYTF

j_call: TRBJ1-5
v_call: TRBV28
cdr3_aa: CASSLVRKPGNQPQHF

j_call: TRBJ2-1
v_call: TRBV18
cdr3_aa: CASSPNTLSYNEQFF

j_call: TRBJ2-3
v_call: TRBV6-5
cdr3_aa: CASSPTLGTSGADTQYF

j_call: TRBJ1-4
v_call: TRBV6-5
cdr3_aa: CASSTRTGEKLFF

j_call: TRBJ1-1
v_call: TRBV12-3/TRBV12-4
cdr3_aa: CASSSRGPKNTEAFF

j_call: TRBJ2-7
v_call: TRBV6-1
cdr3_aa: CASSDRGQTQF

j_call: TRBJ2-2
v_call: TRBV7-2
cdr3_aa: CASSLVAGGVTGELFF

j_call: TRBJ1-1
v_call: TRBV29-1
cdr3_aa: CSVVNRGFSGAFF

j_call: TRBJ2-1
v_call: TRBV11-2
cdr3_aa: CASSLVGNEQFF

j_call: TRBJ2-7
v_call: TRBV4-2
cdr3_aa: CASSQEAQRPYEQYF

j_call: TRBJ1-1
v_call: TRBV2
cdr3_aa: CASSEREQNTEAFF